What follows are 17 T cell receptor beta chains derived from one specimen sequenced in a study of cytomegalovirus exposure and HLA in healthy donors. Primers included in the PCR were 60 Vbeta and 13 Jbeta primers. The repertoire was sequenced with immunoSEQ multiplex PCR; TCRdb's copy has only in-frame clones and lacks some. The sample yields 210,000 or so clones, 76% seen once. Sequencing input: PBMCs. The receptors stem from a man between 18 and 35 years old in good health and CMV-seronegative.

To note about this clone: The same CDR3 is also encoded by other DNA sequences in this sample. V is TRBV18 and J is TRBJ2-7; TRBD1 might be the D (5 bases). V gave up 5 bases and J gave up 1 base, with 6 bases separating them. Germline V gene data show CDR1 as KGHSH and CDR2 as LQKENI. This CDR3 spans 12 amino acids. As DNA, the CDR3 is TGTGCCAGCTCAGACAGTTCCTACGAGCAGTACTTC. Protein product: CASSDSSYEQYF.

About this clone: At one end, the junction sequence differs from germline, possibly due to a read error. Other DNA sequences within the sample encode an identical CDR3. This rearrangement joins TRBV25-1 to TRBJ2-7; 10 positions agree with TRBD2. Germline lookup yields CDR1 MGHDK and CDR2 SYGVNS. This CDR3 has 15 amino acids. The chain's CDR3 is CASSDRTSGRYEQYF. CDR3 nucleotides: TGTGCCAGCAGTGATAGGACTAGCGGACGATACGAACAGTACTTC.

The CDR3 coding sequence is TGTGCCAGCAGCGGGATTGGGACAGGGCTCTACGAGCAGTACTTC. Protein: CASSGIGTGLYEQYF. The genes are TRBV28 and TRBJ2-7, with 9 bases aligning to TRBD1. Germline loops: CDR1 MDHEN, CDR2 SYDVKM. After removal of 6 bases from V and 3 bases from J, the junction contained 9 bases not matched to a gene. This CDR3 region has 15 residues. Based on the CDR3 plus reference TRBV28 and TRBJ2-7, the full variable domain is DVKVTQSSRYLVKRTGEKVFLECVQDMDHENMFWYRQDPGLGLRLIYFSYDVKMKEKGDIPEGYSVSREKKERFSLILESASTNQTSMYLCASSGIGTGLYEQYFGPGTRLTVT.

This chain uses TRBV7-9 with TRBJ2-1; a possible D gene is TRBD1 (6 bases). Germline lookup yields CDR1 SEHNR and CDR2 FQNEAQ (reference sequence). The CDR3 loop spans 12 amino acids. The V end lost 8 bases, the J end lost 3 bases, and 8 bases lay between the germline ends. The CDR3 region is CASEGVYNEQFF. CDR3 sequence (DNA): TGTGCCAGCGAGGGGGTCTACAATGAGCAGTTCTTC. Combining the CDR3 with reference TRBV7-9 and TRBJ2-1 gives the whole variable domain DTGVSQNPRHKITKRGQNVTFRCDPISEHNRLYWYRQTLGQGPEFLTYFQNEAQLEKSRLLSDRFSAERPKGSFSTLEIQRTEQGDSAMYLCASEGVYNEQFFGPGTRLTVL.

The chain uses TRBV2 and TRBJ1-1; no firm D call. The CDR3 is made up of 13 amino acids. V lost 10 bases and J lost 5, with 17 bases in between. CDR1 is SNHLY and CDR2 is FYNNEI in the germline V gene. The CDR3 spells CATALGLETEAFF. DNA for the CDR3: TGTGCCACCGCCCTTGGGTTGGAGACTGAAGCTTTCTTT.

CDR3 residues: CATRETGDMNTEAFF. In DNA, the CDR3 is TGTGCCACCAGGGAGACAGGGGATATGAACACTGAAGCTTTCTTT. The genes are TRBV15 and TRBJ1-1, with 8 bases fitting TRBD1. Per the germline V gene, CDR1 is LNHNV and CDR2 is YYDKDF (reference sequence). The length of the CDR3 is 15 residues. J gave up 0 bases and V 6 bases, and 6 bases lay outside the gene matches.

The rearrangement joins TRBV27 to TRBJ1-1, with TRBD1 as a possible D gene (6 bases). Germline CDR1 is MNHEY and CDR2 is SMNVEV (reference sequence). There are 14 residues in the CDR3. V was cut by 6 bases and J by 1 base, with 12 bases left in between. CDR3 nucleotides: TGTGCCAGCAGCTTACAGGGCGGGAACACTGAAGCTTTCTTT. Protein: CASSLQGGNTEAFF.

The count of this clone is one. The DNA of the CDR3 is TGCGCCAGCAGTGTGGACAGGGCCCACTACGAGCAGTACTTC. Translation: CASSVDRAHYEQYF. The gene calls are TRBV10-1 and TRBJ2-7, with 8 bases that match TRBD1. Per germline, CDR1 WNHNN and CDR2 SYGVQD (reference sequence). V lost 4 bases, J lost 3 bases, and 5 bases stayed unmatched. The CDR3 loop spans 14 amino acids.

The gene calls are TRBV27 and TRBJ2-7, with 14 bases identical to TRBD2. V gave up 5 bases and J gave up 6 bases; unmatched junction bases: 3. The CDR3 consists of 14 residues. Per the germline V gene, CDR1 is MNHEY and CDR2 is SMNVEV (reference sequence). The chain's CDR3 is CASSQGTSGSEQYF. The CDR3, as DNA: TGTGCCAGCAGTCAGGGGACTAGCGGGAGCGAGCAGTACTTC.

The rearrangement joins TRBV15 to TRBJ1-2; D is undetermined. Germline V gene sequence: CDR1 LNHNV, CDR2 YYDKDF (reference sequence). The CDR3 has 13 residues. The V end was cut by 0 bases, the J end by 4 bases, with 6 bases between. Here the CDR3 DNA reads TGTGCCACCAGCAGAGACCCCAGCTATGGCTACACCTTC. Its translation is CATSRDPSYGYTF.

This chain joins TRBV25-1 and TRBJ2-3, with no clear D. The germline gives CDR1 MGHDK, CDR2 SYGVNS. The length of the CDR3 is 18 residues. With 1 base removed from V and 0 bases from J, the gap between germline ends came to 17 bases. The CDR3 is CASSELEDPGPSTDTQYF. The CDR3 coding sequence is TGTGCCAGCAGTGAATTAGAGGATCCGGGTCCAAGCACAGATACGCAGTATTTT.

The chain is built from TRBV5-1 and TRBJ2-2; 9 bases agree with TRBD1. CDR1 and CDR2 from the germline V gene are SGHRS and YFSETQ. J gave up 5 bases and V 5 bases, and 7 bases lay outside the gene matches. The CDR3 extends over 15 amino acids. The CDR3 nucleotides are TGCGCCAGCAGGGCGGAAGGGACAGGGACCGGGGAGCTGTTTTTT. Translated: CASRAEGTGTGELFF.

The CDR3 DNA sequence: TGTGCCAGCAGCCAAAACAGACAAGAGACCCAGTACTTC. Translated, it gives CASSQNRQETQYF. The chain employs TRBV4-2 and TRBJ2-5; D gene uncertain. The CDR3 contains 13 residues. Trimming took 2 bases from V and 2 from J, leaving 6 bases between them. CDR1 is LGHNA and CDR2 is YNFKEQ in the germline V gene.

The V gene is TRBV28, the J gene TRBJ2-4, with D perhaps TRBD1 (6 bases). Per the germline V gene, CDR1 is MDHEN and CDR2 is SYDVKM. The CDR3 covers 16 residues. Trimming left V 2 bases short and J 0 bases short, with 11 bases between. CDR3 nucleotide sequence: TGTGCCAGCAGTTTAGGGGCAGGGGAAGCCAAAAACATTCAGTACTTC. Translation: CASSLGAGEAKNIQYF.

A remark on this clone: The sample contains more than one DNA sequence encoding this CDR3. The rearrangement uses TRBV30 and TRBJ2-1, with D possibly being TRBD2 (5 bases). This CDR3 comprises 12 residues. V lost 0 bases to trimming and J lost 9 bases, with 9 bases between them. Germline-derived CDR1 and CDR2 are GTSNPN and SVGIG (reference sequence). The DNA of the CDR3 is TGTGCCTGGAGTGTACGGGGAAGTGAGCAGTTCTTC. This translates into CAWSVRGSEQFF.

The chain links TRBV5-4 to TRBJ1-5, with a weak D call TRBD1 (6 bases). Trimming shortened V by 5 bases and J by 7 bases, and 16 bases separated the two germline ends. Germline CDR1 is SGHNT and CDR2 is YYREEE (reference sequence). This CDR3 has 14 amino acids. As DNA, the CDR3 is TGTGCCAGCAGTCTACAGGGTTCGGGGCAGCCCCAGCATTTT. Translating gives CASSLQGSGQPQHF.

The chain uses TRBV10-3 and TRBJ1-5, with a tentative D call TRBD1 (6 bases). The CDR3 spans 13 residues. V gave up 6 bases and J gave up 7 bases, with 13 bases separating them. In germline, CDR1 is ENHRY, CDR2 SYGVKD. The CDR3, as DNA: TGTGCCATCAGCGGGACAAATCCCCAGCCCCAGCATTTT. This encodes CAISGTNPQPQHF.